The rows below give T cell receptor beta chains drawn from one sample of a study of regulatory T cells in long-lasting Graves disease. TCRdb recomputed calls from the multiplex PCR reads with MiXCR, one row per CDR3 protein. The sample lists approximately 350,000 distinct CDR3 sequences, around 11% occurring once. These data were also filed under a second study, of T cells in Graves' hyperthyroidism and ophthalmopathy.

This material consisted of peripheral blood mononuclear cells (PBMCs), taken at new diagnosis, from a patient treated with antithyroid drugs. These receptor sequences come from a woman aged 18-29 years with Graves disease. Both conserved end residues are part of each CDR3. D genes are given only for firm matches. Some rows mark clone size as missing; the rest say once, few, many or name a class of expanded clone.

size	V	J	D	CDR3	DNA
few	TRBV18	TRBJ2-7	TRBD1	CASSPLGQGASYEQYF	TGTGCCAGCTCACCCCTTGGACAGGGAGCCTCCTACGAGCAGTACTTC
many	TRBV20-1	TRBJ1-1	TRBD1	CSARGQQGASVRTEAFF	TGCAGTGCTAGAGGACAACAGGGGGCCTCGGTGAGAACTGAAGCTTTCTTT
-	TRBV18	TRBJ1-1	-	CASSPSGGLPEAFF	TGTGCCAGCTCACCTAGTGGGGGTCTCCCTGAAGCTTTCTTT
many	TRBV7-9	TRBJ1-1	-	CASSKTENTEAFF	TGTGCCAGCAGCAAGACAGAGAACACTGAAGCTTTCTTT
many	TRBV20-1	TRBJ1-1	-	CSARETGEAFF	TGCAGTGCTAGAGAGACGGGGGAAGCTTTCTTT
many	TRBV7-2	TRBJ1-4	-	CASSPNRVANEKLFF	TGTGCCAGCAGCCCGAACAGGGTGGCTAATGAAAAACTGTTTTTT
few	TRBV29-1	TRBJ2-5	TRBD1	CSVESPRGRGRGETQYF	TGCAGCGTTGAGTCTCCTAGAGGCAGGGGGCGAGGGGAGACCCAGTACTTC
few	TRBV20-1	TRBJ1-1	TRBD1	CSAWDRRPEAFF	TGCAGTGCTTGGGACAGGCGACCTGAAGCTTTCTTT
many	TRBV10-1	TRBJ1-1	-	CASSEGGTTEAFF	TGCGCCAGCAGTGAGGGGGGAACTACTGAAGCTTTCTTT
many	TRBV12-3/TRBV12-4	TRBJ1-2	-	CATVPPGQRYGYTF	TGTGCCACCGTCCCACCGGGGCAGAGGTATGGCTACACCTTC
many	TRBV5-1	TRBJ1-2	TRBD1	CASSSRGQGNYGYTF	TGCGCCAGCAGCTCTCGGGGACAGGGAAACTATGGCTACACCTTC
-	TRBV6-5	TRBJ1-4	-	CASSSTVSQEKLFF	TGTGCCAGCAGTTCGACAGTTTCCCAAGAAAAACTGTTTTTT
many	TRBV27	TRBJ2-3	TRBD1	CASSTRQGVTDTQYF	TGTGCCAGCAGTACCAGACAGGGGGTCACAGATACGCAGTATTTT
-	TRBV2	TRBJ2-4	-	CASSIGPMGENIQYF	TGTGCCAGCAGTATTGGACCCATGGGGGAAAACATTCAGTACTTC
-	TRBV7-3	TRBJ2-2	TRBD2	CASSLHTAGGDLGELFF	TGTGCCAGCAGCTTACATACCGCGGGGGGGGACCTTGGGGAGCTGTTTTTT
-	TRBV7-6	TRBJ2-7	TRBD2	CASSSSSGRQHEQYF	TGTGCCAGCAGCTCATCTAGCGGACGCCAGCACGAGCAGTACTTC
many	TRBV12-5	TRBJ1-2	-	CASGPQHGGYTF	TGTGCTAGTGGCCCACAACACGGCGGCTACACCTTC
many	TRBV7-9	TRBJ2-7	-	CASSLRGSPYEQYF	TGTGCCAGCAGCTTACGGGGCTCTCCCTACGAGCAGTACTTC
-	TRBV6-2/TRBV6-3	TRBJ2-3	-	CASSWQSTDTQYF	TGTGCCAGCAGTTGGCAGAGCACAGATACGCAGTATTTT
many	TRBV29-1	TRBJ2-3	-	CSVVGLWHRSTDTQYF	TGCAGCGTTGTAGGTCTTTGGCACAGGAGCACAGATACGCAGTATTTT
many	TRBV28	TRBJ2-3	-	CASSLGRGLAEDTQYF	TGTGCCAGCAGTTTAGGCAGGGGTCTTGCGGAAGATACGCAGTATTTT
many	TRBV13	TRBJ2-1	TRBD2	CASSLGSGSYNEQFF	TGTGCCAGCAGCTTAGGTAGCGGGAGCTACAATGAGCAGTTCTTC
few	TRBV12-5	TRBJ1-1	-	CASGAGGRNTEAFF	TGTGCTAGTGGGGCGGGAGGAAGGAACACTGAAGCTTTCTTT
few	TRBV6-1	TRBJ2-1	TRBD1	CASTTGDGNEQFF	TGTGCCAGCACGACAGGGGATGGCAATGAGCAGTTCTTC
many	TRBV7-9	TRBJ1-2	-	CASSLDARDRSGYTF	TGTGCCAGCAGCTTAGACGCCAGGGATCGCTCTGGCTACACCTTC
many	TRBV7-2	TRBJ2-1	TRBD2	CASSIRNLAGREQFF	TGTGCCAGCAGCATACGGAATTTAGCGGGGAGGGAGCAGTTCTTC
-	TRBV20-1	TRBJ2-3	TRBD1	CSAGTGVTDTQYF	TGCAGTGCAGGGACAGGAGTCACAGATACGCAGTATTTT
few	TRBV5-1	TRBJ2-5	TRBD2	CASSLGGLAGGEETQYF	TGCGCCAGCAGCTTGGGTGGACTAGCGGGGGGCGAGGAGACCCAGTACTTC
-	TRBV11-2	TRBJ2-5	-	CASSLFGKKKGETQYF	TGTGCCAGCAGCTTATTCGGCAAAAAGAAAGGGGAGACCCAGTACTTC
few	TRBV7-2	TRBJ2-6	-	CASSFKAGASVLTF	TGTGCCAGCAGCTTTAAGGCTGGGGCCAGCGTCCTGACTTTC
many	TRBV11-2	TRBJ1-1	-	CASSPHGRGTEAFF	TGTGCCAGCAGTCCCCATGGTCGGGGCACTGAAGCTTTCTTT
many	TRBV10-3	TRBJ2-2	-	CAISESGTGELFF	TGTGCCATCAGTGAGTCTGGAACCGGGGAGCTGTTTTTT
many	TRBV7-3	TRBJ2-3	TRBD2	CASSPPIGTSGSTDTQYF	TGTGCCAGCAGCCCGCCTATAGGGACTAGCGGAAGCACAGATACGCAGTATTTT
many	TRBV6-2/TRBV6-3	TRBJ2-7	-	CASSYSVQYAYEQYF	TGTGCCAGCAGTTACTCGGTCCAATACGCCTACGAGCAGTACTTC
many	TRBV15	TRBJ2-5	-	CATSSLQTQYF	TGTGCCACCAGCTCGTTGCAGACCCAGTACTTC
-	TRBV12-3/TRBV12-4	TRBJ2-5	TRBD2	CASSSPASGAQETQYF	TGTGCCAGCAGTTCCCCCGCTAGCGGGGCCCAGGAGACCCAGTACTTC
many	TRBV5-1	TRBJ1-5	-	CASSPGGREPQHF	TGCGCCAGCAGTCCGGGGGGCCGAGAACCCCAGCATTTT
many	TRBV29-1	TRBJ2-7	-	CSAATQGNNYEQYF	TGCAGCGCTGCCACGCAGGGGAATAACTACGAGCAGTACTTC
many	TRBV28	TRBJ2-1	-	CASSLGSGDYSYNEQFF	TGTGCCAGCAGTTTGGGGTCAGGGGACTACTCCTACAATGAGCAGTTCTTC
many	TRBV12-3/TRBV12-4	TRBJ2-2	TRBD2	CASDTRLAGPGELFF	TGTGCCAGCGACACTCGACTAGCGGGTCCCGGGGAGCTGTTTTTT
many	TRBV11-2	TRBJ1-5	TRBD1	CASSLGTGGYSNQPQHF	TGTGCCAGCAGCCTCGGGACAGGGGGCTATAGCAATCAGCCCCAGCATTTT
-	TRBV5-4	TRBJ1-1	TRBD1	CASSSEAQGVSEAFF	TGTGCCAGCAGCTCGGAGGCACAGGGGGTCTCTGAAGCTTTCTTT
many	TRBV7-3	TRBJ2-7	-	CASSLGTFYEQYF	TGTGCCAGCAGCTTAGGGACCTTTTACGAGCAGTACTTC
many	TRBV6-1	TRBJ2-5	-	CASCRAGQETQYF	TGTGCCAGCTGTAGGGCAGGCCAAGAGACCCAGTACTTC
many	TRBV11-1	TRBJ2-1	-	CASSHLLAGASNEQFF	TGTGCCAGCAGCCACCTACTCGCGGGGGCATCGAATGAGCAGTTCTTC
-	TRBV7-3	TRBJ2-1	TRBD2	CASSPAGGRSNEQFF	TGTGCCAGCAGCCCAGCGGGAGGAAGGTCGAATGAGCAGTTCTTC
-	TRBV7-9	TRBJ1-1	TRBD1	CASSLGLGTGDTEAFF	TGTGCCAGCAGCTTAGGCCTTGGGACAGGCGATACTGAAGCTTTCTTT
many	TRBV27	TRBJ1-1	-	CASSWGVKTEAFF	TGTGCCAGCAGTTGGGGTGTAAAAACTGAAGCTTTCTTT
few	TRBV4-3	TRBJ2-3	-	CASSQDMGSTDTQYF	TGCGCCAGCAGCCAAGATATGGGGAGCACAGATACGCAGTATTTT
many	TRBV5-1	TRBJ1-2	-	CASSSHSTGYGYTF	TGCGCCAGCAGCTCGCATTCCACAGGGTATGGCTACACCTTC
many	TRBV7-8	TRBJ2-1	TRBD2	CASSSPGQRGGNEQFF	TGTGCCAGCAGCTCCCCGGGCCAGCGGGGGGGCAATGAGCAGTTCTTC
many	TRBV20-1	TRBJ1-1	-	CSARAGNLNTEAFF	TGCAGTGCTAGAGCGGGGAACTTGAACACTGAAGCTTTCTTT
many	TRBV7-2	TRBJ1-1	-	CASSWDSRGNSEAFF	TGTGCCAGCAGCTGGGACTCGCGGGGTAACAGTGAAGCTTTCTTT
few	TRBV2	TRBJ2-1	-	CASLGAPNEQFF	TGTGCCAGCCTCGGAGCACCCAATGAGCAGTTCTTC
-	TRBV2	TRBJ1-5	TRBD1	CASSEQGQGIFGGPNQPQHF	TGTGCCAGCAGTGAACAGGGACAGGGAATCTTCGGTGGGCCTAATCAGCCCCAACATTTT
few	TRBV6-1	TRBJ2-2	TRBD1	CASNDGDRANTGELFF	TGTGCCAGCAACGATGGGGACAGGGCGAACACCGGGGAGCTGTTTTTT
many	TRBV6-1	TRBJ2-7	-	CASRRAPTSYEQYF	TGTGCCAGCAGACGGGCGCCTACATCCTACGAGCAGTACTTC
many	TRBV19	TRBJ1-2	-	CASSIKYPGGYGYTF	TGTGCCAGTAGTATAAAGTACCCGGGAGGTTATGGCTACACCTTC